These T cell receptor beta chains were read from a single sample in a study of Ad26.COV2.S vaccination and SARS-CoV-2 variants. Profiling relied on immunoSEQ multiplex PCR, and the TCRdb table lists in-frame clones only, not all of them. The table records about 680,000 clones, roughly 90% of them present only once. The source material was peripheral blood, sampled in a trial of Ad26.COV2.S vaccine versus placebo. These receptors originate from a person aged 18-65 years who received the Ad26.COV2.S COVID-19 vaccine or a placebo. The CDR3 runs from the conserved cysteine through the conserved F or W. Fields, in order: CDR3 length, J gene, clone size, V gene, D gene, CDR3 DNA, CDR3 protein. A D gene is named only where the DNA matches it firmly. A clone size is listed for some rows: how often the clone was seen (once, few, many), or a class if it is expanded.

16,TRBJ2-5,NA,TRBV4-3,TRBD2,TGCGCCAGCAGCCAAGAGCTGGCGGGGGTACCGGAGACCCAGTACTTC,CASSQELAGVPETQYF
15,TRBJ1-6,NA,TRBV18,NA,TGTGCCAGCTCACCAGTGCCTTCTTCCGACTCACCCCTCCACTTT,CASSPVPSSDSPLHF
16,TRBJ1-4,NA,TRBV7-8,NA,TGTGCCAGCAGCGACCCAGGGGCGCCGGCTAATGAAAAACTGTTTTTT,CASSDPGAPANEKLFF
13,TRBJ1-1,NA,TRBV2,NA,TGTGCCAGCAGGGTAGCATCACCGACTGAAGCTTTCTTT,CASRVASPTEAFF
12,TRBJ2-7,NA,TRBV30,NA,TGTGCCTGGAGTGTGGGGAGTTACGAGCAGTACTTC,CAWSVGSYEQYF
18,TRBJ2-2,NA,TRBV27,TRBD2,TGTGCCAGCAGTTTATTCCGTGCGGGAGGGTCGGACACCGGGGAGCTGTTTTTT,CASSLFRAGGSDTGELFF
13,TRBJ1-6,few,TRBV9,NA,TGTGCCAGCAGCTCCCGCATTAACTCGCCCCTCCACTTT,CASSSRINSPLHF
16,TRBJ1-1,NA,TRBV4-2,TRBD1,TGTGCCAGCAGCCAAGCTTCTCGGGACAGAGCGGCTGAAGCTTTCTTT,CASSQASRDRAAEAFF
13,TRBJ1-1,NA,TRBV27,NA,TGTGCCAGCAGTTCAGGGGTTCGGACTGAAGCTTTCTTT,CASSSGVRTEAFF
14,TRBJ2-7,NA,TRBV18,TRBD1,TGTGCCAGCTCACCACCTCCAGGGGGCTACGAGCAGTACTTC,CASSPPPGGYEQYF
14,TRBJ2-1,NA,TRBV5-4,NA,TGTGCCAGCAGCTCGCCACAGTCCTACAATGAGCAGTTCTTC,CASSSPQSYNEQFF
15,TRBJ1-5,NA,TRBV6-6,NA,TGTGCCAGCAGTTACCCGGGCAGGGCGGGTCAGCCCCAGCATTTT,CASSYPGRAGQPQHF
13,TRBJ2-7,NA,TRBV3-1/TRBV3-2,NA,TGTGCCAGCAGCCCGGTAGGGGGGTACGAGCAGTACTTC,CASSPVGGYEQYF
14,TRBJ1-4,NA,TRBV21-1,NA,TGTGCCAGCAGCCTGAGGCAGCGAATGAAGAAACTGTTTTTT,CASSLRQRMKKLFF
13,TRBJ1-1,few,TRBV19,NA,TGTGCCAGTAGTGTAGGTGGGGGCACTGAAGCTTTCTTT,CASSVGGGTEAFF
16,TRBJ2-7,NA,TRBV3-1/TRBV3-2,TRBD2,TGTGCCAGCAGCCATAGGGGAGCGGGAGGCTCCCACGAGCAGTACTTC,CASSHRGAGGSHEQYF
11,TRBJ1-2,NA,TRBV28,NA,TGTGCCAGCAGTACCAGGGGTGGCTACACCTTC,CASSTRGGYTF
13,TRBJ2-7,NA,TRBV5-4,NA,TGTGCCAGCAGCCCGGGTTTCAGCTACGAGCAGTACTTC,CASSPGFSYEQYF
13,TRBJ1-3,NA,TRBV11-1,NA,TGTGCCAGCGGCCCAAACTCTGGAAACACCATATATTTT,CASGPNSGNTIYF
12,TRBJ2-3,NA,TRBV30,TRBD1,TGTGCCTGGGGACAGGGGGCAGATACGCAGTATTTT,CAWGQGADTQYF
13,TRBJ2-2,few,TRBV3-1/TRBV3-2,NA,TGTGCCAGCAGGTCCATTCGTACCGGGGAGCTGTTTTTT,CASRSIRTGELFF
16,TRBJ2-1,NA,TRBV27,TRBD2,TGTGCCAGCAGTTTAAGTGGGACTAGCGGCTACAATGAGCAGTTCTTC,CASSLSGTSGYNEQFF
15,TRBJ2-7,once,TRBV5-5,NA,TGTGCCAGCAGCTTCCAACGGGGGGCCACCTACGAGCAGTACTTC,CASSFQRGATYEQYF
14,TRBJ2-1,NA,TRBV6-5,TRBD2,TGTGCCAGCAGTTACTTAGCGGGAATCAATGAGCAGTTCTTC,CASSYLAGINEQFF
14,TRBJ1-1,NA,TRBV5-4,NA,TGTGCCAGCAGCATAGGGCTACTAAACACTGAAGCTTTCTTT,CASSIGLLNTEAFF
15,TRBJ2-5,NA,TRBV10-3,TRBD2,TGTGCCAGCCAAGAGGTAGCGGGAGATCTGGGGACCCAGTACTTC,CASQEVAGDLGTQYF
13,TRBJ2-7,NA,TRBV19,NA,TGTGCCAGTAGTAATAGGGGCGGCTACGAGCAGTACTTC,CASSNRGGYEQYF
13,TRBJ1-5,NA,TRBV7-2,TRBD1,TGTGCCAGCAGCTTTGGGACAGCTCAGCCCCAGCATTTT,CASSFGTAQPQHF
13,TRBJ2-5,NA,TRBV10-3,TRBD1,TGTGCCATCACGCGGGACAGGGTAGAGACCCAGTACTTC,CAITRDRVETQYF
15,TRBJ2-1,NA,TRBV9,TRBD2,TGTGCCAGCAGCGTCGGGACTAGTAACTACAATGAGCAGTTCTTC,CASSVGTSNYNEQFF
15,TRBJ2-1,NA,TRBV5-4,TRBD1,TGTGCCAGCAGCCGGGACAGGGGCACCTACAATGAGCAGTTCTTC,CASSRDRGTYNEQFF
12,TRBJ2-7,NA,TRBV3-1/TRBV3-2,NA,TGTGCCAGCAGCCTACAGGACTACGAGCAGTACTTC,CASSLQDYEQYF
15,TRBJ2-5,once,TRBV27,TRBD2,TGTGCCAGCAGTTTATTCGCGGGAGGAAGGGAGACCCAGTACTTC,CASSLFAGGRETQYF
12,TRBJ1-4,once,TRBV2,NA,TGTGCCAGCAACGACGGGACGGCAAAACTGTTTTTT,CASNDGTAKLFF
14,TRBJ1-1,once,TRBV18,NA,TGTGCCAGCTCACCAAGTGTTCGGGACACTGAAGCTTTCTTT,CASSPSVRDTEAFF
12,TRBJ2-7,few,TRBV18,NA,TGTGCCAGCTCACGGGGGTTGAACGAGCAGTACTTC,CASSRGLNEQYF
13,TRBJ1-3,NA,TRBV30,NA,TGTGCCTGGACAGGAGTTTCTGGAAACACCATATATTTT,CAWTGVSGNTIYF
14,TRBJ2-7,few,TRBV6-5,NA,TGTGCCAGCAGATGGACCAGTTCTACCTACGAGCAGTACTTC,CASRWTSSTYEQYF
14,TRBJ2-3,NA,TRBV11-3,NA,TGTGCCAGCAGCTTAGGCGGGAAAATAGATACGCAGTATTTT,CASSLGGKIDTQYF
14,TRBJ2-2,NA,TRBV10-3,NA,TGTGCCATCTCGACAGCGGTAAACACCGGGGAGCTGTTTTTT,CAISTAVNTGELFF
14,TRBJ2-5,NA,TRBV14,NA,TGTGCCAGCAGCCCCACGAGGGGCCGTATGACCCAGTACTTC,CASSPTRGRMTQYF
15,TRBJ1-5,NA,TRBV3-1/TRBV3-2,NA,TGTGCCAGCAGCCAAGATCTGAGGCCCAATCAGCCCCAGCATTTT,CASSQDLRPNQPQHF
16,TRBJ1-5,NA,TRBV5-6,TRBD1,TGTGCCAGCAGCCGGGACAGGGGGCTGAGCAATCAGCCCCAGCATTTT,CASSRDRGLSNQPQHF
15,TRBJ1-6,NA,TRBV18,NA,TGTGCCAGCTCACCAACCGGAGCCTTTAATTCACCCCTCCACTTT,CASSPTGAFNSPLHF
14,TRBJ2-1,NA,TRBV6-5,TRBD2,TGTGCCAGCCGGGGGGGCGGCTCCTACAATGAGCAGTTCTTC,CASRGGGSYNEQFF
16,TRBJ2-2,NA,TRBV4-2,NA,TGTGCCAGCAGCCAGGAATCCGGGACGTACACCGGGGAGCTGTTTTTT,CASSQESGTYTGELFF
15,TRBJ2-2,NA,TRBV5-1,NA,TGCGCCAGCAGCTTGGACAGGGCCGACACCGGGGAGCTGTTTTTT,CASSLDRADTGELFF
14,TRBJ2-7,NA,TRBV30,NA,TGTGCCTGGAGTGTACAGGGGGGGCACTACGAGCAGTACTTC,CAWSVQGGHYEQYF